This entry lists 16 T cell receptor beta chains sequenced from one sample in a study of resident and recirculating memory T cells in vitiligo. Produced via immunoSEQ multiplex PCR; TCRdb's table is partial and in-frame only. The sample lists 40,000 to 45,000 clones, around 90% occurring once. Sequencing input: blood. These receptors originate from a male donor with vitiligo.

This clone was detected once. V and J are TRBV30 and TRBJ1-5; TRBD1 matches at 8 bases. Unmatched junction bases numbered 6, after V lost 2 bases and J lost 3 bases. Germline CDR1 reads GTSNPN; CDR2 reads SVGIG (reference sequence). The CDR3 covers 15 residues. CDR3 sequence: CAWSRQGRPNQPQHF. DNA for the CDR3: TGTGCCTGGAGTAGACAGGGGCGACCCAATCAGCCCCAGCATTTT.

The chain recombines TRBV7-2 with TRBJ2-5; 9 bases line up with TRBD2. Germline values: CDR1 SGHTA, CDR2 FQGNSA. The CDR3 consists of 16 residues. V was pared by 1 base and J by 7 bases, with 10 bases of the junction left unmatched. This CDR3 reads CASSLGFGGGAGTQYF. The CDR3 nucleotides are TGTGCCAGCAGCTTAGGGTTTGGCGGGGGGGCTGGGACCCAGTACTTC.

The rearrangement links TRBV4-3 to TRBJ2-1; D is possibly TRBD2 (6 bases). Germline assignment: CDR1 LGHNA and CDR2 YSLEER. There are 14 residues in the CDR3. V was clipped by 1 base and J by 8 bases, with 12 bases between them. CDR3 bases: TGCGCCAGCAGCCAAGTGGGACTTATCTATGAGCAGTTCTTC. It encodes CASSQVGLIYEQFF.

This chain connects TRBV5-4 to TRBJ1-2, with 8 bases fitting TRBD1. Germline CDR1 SGHNT, CDR2 YYREEE (reference sequence). This CDR3 spans 14 amino acids. Trimming cost V 5 bases and J 0 bases; bases outside gene matches: 3. CDR3 amino acids: CASRGTGANYGYTF. The CDR3 nucleotides are TGTGCCAGCAGGGGGACAGGAGCTAACTATGGCTACACCTTC.

The chain joins TRBV7-2 to TRBJ1-2; no clear D. Germline V CDR1 and CDR2: SGHTA, FQGNSA. The CDR3 contains 15 residues. V lost 5 bases and J lost 5, with 18 bases in between. CDR3 nucleotides: TGTGCCAGCAGCCCCACTAGGAATCGGGTATATGGCTACACCTTC. As protein: CASSPTRNRVYGYTF.

The genes are TRBV18 and TRBJ1-2; D is unresolved. Germline V gene lookup returns CDR1 KGHSH and CDR2 LQKENI. The CDR3 totals 13 residues. V shed 2 bases and J shed 8 bases, with 12 bases lying between them. The CDR3 here is CASSPETFGGYTF. The CDR3 DNA sequence: TGTGCCAGCTCACCAGAGACTTTCGGGGGCTACACCTTC.

The rearrangement uses TRBV9 and TRBJ1-3; 10 bases agree with TRBD1. The CDR3 totals 16 residues. The germline V gene has CDR1 SGDLS and CDR2 YYNGEE. The V and J ends lost 2 bases and 12 bases, in that order; junction bases with no gene match: 14. In DNA, the CDR3 is TGTGCCAGCAGCGTCGGGGGCGGGACAGGGGACCTCGGCATATATTTT. Its protein is CASSVGGGTGDLGIYF.

The CDR3 loop is CASSESTDRTKTQYF. In DNA form, the CDR3 reads TGTGCCAGCAGTGAATCGACTGACAGGACGAAGACCCAGTACTTC. This chain links TRBV6-1 with TRBJ2-5; D may be TRBD1 (6 bases). The CDR3 has 15 residues. V lost 2 bases, J lost 6 bases, and 16 bases lay in between. Looked up from germline, CDR1 is MNHNS and CDR2 is SASEGT.

The gene calls are TRBV7-2 and TRBJ1-3; TRBD1 matches 7 bases. Germline CDR1 is SGHTA and CDR2 is FQGNSA. The V segment lost 4 bases and the J segment 0 bases; nucleotides outside the gene matches: 6. This CDR3 region has 16 residues. CDR3 nucleotide sequence: TGTGCCAGCAGCTCGATCACAGGGGTCTCTGGAAACACCATATATTTT. This codes for CASSSITGVSGNTIYF. Full variable domain (remainder filled in from reference TRBV7-2 and TRBJ1-3): GAGVSQSPSNKVTEKGKDVELRCDPISGHTALYWYRQSLGQGLEFLIYFQGNSAPDKSGLPSDRFSAERTGGSVSTLTIQRTQQEDSAVYLCASSSITGVSGNTIYFGEGSWLTVV.

The gene calls are TRBV9 and TRBJ2-1; no clear D. V lost 4 bases and J 7 bases, leaving 12 bases between the germline ends. Germline V gives CDR1 SGDLS, CDR2 YYNGEE. The CDR3 runs 13 residues. Written as DNA, the CDR3 is TGTGCCAGCAGCCCAAATGAGTGGAATGAGCAGTTCTTC. Its translation is CASSPNEWNEQFF.

The chain links TRBV29-1 to TRBJ2-1, with 11 bases that match TRBD2. The CDR3 has 16 residues. Germline CDR1 SQVTM, CDR2 ANQGSEA. Trimming removed 3 bases from V and 7 bases from J; junction bases left unmatched: 11. The CDR3 protein is CSVDSTSGAGQNEQFF. CDR3 in DNA: TGCAGCGTTGATTCGACTAGCGGGGCTGGACAGAATGAGCAGTTCTTC.

CDR3 nucleotides: TGTGCCAGCAGCGTTATGGGGACAGATATCTACTATGGCTACACCTTC. It codes for CASSVMGTDIYYGYTF. J is TRBJ1-2 and V is TRBV5-8, with 7 bases that match TRBD1. Germline CDR1 SGHTS, CDR2 YDEGEE. The CDR3 contains 16 residues. J lost 3 bases, V lost 4 bases, and 12 bases had no gene match.

The V gene is TRBV7-9, the J gene TRBJ1-1; D is possibly TRBD1 (5 bases). This CDR3 region has 14 residues. Between the trimmed V and J ends, which lost 5 bases and 3 bases, there was a span of 13 bases. Germline lookup yields CDR1 SEHNR and CDR2 FQNEAQ (reference sequence). Written as DNA, the CDR3 is TGTGCCAGCAGCGCAGGGATACCCGACACTGAAGCTTTCTTT. Amino acids: CASSAGIPDTEAFF.

The V call is TRBV29-1, the J call TRBJ2-7; 7 nucleotides align to TRBD1. J was trimmed by 2 bases and V by 3 bases; bases with no gene match: 7. Looked up from germline, CDR1 is SQVTM and CDR2 is ANQGSEA. This CDR3 is built from 14 residues. CDR3 residues: CSVDPTGTAYEQYF. The DNA for the CDR3 is TGCAGCGTTGATCCAACCGGGACAGCCTACGAGCAGTACTTC.

The chain employs TRBV29-1 and TRBJ2-1, with 8 bases aligning to TRBD1. With 6 bases clipped from V and 6 bases from J, the junction kept 1 base outside the gene matches. CDR3 length: 11 residues. The germline CDR1 and CDR2 sequences are SQVTM and ANQGSEA. The CDR3 DNA reads TGCAGCGTAGACAGGGGCAATGAGCAGTTCTTC. Its protein product is CSVDRGNEQFF.

The chain couples TRBV7-3 to TRBJ1-1; D ambiguous. V shed 0 bases and J shed 1 base, with 12 bases lying between them. Per the germline V gene, CDR1 is SGHTA and CDR2 is FQGTGA. The CDR3 contains 16 residues. CDR3 loop: CASSLTNPVPNTEAFF. Written as DNA, the CDR3 is TGTGCCAGCAGCTTAACTAACCCAGTTCCGAACACTGAAGCTTTCTTT.